Listed here are 23 T cell receptor beta chains from one sample, sequenced in a study of T-cell memory formation after mild COVID-19. TCRdb analysed the 5' RACE reads with MiXCR anew, one entry per CDR3 protein. Seen here are a few hundred thousand distinct CDR3 sequences, roughly 26% observed once, and the top ten hold about 10%. Input material: PBMCs or a T cell subset sorted from them (not recorded which). The origin of the receptors is an adult woman who had mild COVID-19 (a few samples of this study predate the infection). Cell type and time point are not known.

This rearrangement joins TRBV7-9 to TRBJ2-5, with 9 bases identical to TRBD1. Germline CDR1 reads SEHNR; CDR2 reads FQNEAQ (reference sequence). V shed 0 bases, J shed 2 bases, and the junction held 1 base outside the gene matches. The CDR3 covers 15 residues. The CDR3 loop reads CASSLAGTGQETQYF. CDR3 sequence (DNA): TGTGCCAGCAGCTTAGCCGGGACAGGGCAAGAGACCCAGTACTTC. Drawing the rest from reference TRBV7-9 and TRBJ2-5, the complete variable domain is DTGVSQNPRHKITKRGQNVTFRCDPISEHNRLYWYRQTLGQGPEFLTYFQNEAQLEKSRLLSDRFSAERPKGSFSTLEIQRTEQGDSAMYLCASSLAGTGQETQYFGPGTRLLVL.

This rearrangement joins TRBV4-2 to TRBJ2-7, with 8 nucleotides matching TRBD2. This CDR3 contains 17 residues. The germline V gene has CDR1 LGHNA and CDR2 YNFKEQ. Losses at the gene ends were 2 bases for V and 2 bases for J; bases not matched to a gene: 11. CDR3 loop: CASSQLSSTAGAYEQYF. The CDR3 DNA reads as TGTGCCAGCAGCCAACTCTCCTCTACAGCGGGGGCCTACGAGCAGTACTTC.

The chain couples TRBV5-6 to TRBJ1-1, with a possible D match to TRBD1 (6 bases). Trimming stripped 0 bases from V and 8 bases from J, with 14 bases between. The CDR3 is made up of 14 amino acids. Germline CDR1 and CDR2: SGHDT and YYEEEE. CDR3 in DNA: TGTGCCAGCAGCTTGGTGTTGTCAGGGGAAGAAGCTTTCTTT. Its protein product is CASSLVLSGEEAFF.

The rearrangement links TRBV7-9 to TRBJ2-5; D gene unclear. Trimming took off 4 bases at V and 5 bases at J, with 11 bases between the two ends. CDR3 length: 13 residues. Germline-derived CDR1 and CDR2 are SEHNR and FQNEAQ (reference sequence). CDR3 DNA: TGTGCCAGCAGCTCGGACCAGATGGAGACCCAGTACTTC. Translating it yields CASSSDQMETQYF.

This chain uses TRBV12-3 or TRBV12-4 with TRBJ1-6; 8 bases match TRBD1. Germline trimming cut 5 bases from V and 9 bases from J; bases unmatched to any gene: 3. CDR3 size: 13 residues. In DNA, the CDR3 is TGTGCCAGCAGTACAGGGGGAAGTTCACCCCTCCACTTT. It is translated as CASSTGGSSPLHF.

This clonotype was seen a few times. The chain employs TRBV19 and TRBJ1-1; TRBD1 agrees at 10 bases. The V segment lost 5 bases and the J segment 9 bases; nucleotides outside the gene matches: 21. The CDR3 contains 18 residues. Germline CDR1 reads LNHDA; CDR2 reads SQIVND (reference sequence). DNA for the CDR3: TGTGCCAGTAGTTCCCCTCCCACCGGGACAGGGGCGACCCGACAAGCTTTCTTT. Its protein is CASSSPPTGTGATRQAFF.

Ten or more counts support this clonotype. The chain recombines TRBV24-1 with TRBJ2-1, with 8 bases aligning to TRBD1. Germline loops: CDR1 KGHDR, CDR2 SFDVKD. The CDR3 totals 14 residues. J lost 4 bases, V lost 6 bases, and 4 bases had no gene match. The CDR3 spells CATSRQGAYNEQFF. CDR3 nucleotide sequence: TGTGCCACCAGTAGGCAGGGGGCTTACAATGAGCAGTTCTTC.

J is TRBJ1-1 and V is TRBV6-2 or TRBV6-3, with D tentatively TRBD1 (6 bases). From germline, CDR1 is MNHEY and CDR2 SVGEGT. V lost 1 base, J lost 1 base, and 10 bases lay in between. There are 15 residues in the CDR3. CDR3 sequence: CASSYWGLWNTEAFF. Written as DNA, the CDR3 is TGTGCCAGCAGTTACTGGGGGCTCTGGAACACTGAAGCTTTCTTT.

The J gene is TRBJ2-7, the V gene TRBV6-2 or TRBV6-3; no clear D gene. The germline V gene has CDR1 MNHEY and CDR2 SVGEGT. Trimming pared 5 bases from V and 6 bases from J, leaving 11 bases between. The CDR3 spans 12 residues. As DNA, the CDR3 is TGTGCCAGCAGTGAACTTCGAGGCGAGCAGTACTTC. Translation: CASSELRGEQYF.

This clonotype was detected a few times. V is TRBV4-1 and J is TRBJ2-2; possible D gene TRBD1, 6 bases. Germline CDR1 is MGHRA and CDR2 is YSYEKL. Trimming took off 0 bases at V and 0 bases at J, with 11 bases between the two ends. The CDR3 spans 17 residues. Here the CDR3 DNA reads TGCGCCAGCAGCCAAGAAGGGACACTAGCGAACACCGGGGAGCTGTTTTTT. As protein: CASSQEGTLANTGELFF.

This clonotype was observed a few times. Since a much larger clone is just one base distant, this may be a read error. The chain carries TRBV11-2 and TRBJ1-5; TRBD1 matches at 8 bases. CDR1 and CDR2 from the germline V gene are SGHAT and FQNNGV. The CDR3 totals 13 residues. V trimming: 4 bases; J trimming: 6 bases; junction bases outside the gene matches: 2. CDR3 amino acids: CASSSDRAQPQHF. The DNA for the CDR3 is TGTGCCAGCAGCTCGGACAGGGCTCAGCCCCAGCATTTT.

The V gene is TRBV25-1, the J gene TRBJ2-3; no firm D call. Trimming removed 2 bases at V and 2 bases at J, with 5 bases between. Germline V gene data show CDR1 as MGHDK and CDR2 as SYGVNS. The CDR3 is 13 residues long. CDR3 sequence reads: CASSENPTDTQYF. CDR3 DNA sequence: TGTGCCAGCAGTGAAAATCCCACAGATACGCAGTATTTT.

This clonotype was recorded once. The V call is TRBV29-1, the J call TRBJ2-7, with a tentative D call TRBD2 (5 bases). This CDR3 spans 14 amino acids. Per germline, CDR1 SQVTM and CDR2 ANQGSEA. V was shortened by 3 bases and J by 0 bases, with 12 bases between the two germline ends. Here the CDR3 reads CSVDGAGSSYEQYF. The DNA for the CDR3 is TGCAGCGTTGATGGCGCGGGTAGCTCCTACGAGCAGTACTTC.

The chain links TRBV9 to TRBJ2-5, with TRBD2 matching over 10 bases. The CDR3 is made up of 16 amino acids. Per germline, CDR1 SGDLS and CDR2 YYNGEE. V lost 4 bases and J lost 1; bases outside the gene matches: 7. The CDR3 region is CASSFSGGVRQETQYF. The CDR3 DNA is TGTGCCAGCAGCTTCAGCGGGGGGGTACGCCAAGAGACCCAGTACTTC.

There are a few counts of this clonotype. The J gene is TRBJ1-1, the V gene TRBV19; TRBD1 matches 8 bases. CDR1 is LNHDA and CDR2 is SQIVND in the germline V gene (reference sequence). J was trimmed by 1 base and V by 3 bases; bases with no gene match: 4. CDR3 length: 15 residues. The CDR3 loop reads CASSMWTGRNTEAFF. The CDR3 nucleotides are TGTGCCAGTAGTATGTGGACAGGGAGGAACACTGAAGCTTTCTTT.

Only a few counts were recorded for this clonotype. The gene calls are TRBV5-1 and TRBJ2-7; the match to TRBD2 covers 7 bases. The CDR3 is made up of 14 amino acids. V lost 5 bases and J lost 0; bases outside the gene matches: 5. The V gene's germline CDR1 is SGHRS and CDR2 YFSETQ. CDR3 protein: CASSSTSDSYEQYF. The CDR3 DNA sequence: TGCGCCAGCAGTTCAACTAGCGACTCCTACGAGCAGTACTTC. The full variable domain, its missing parts supplied by reference TRBV5-1 and TRBJ2-7, is KAGVTQTPRYLIKTRGQQVTLSCSPISGHRSVSWYQQTPGQGLQFLFEYFSETQRNKGNFPGRFSGRQFSNSRSEMNVSTLELGDSALYLCASSSTSDSYEQYFGPGTRLTVT.

Regarding this clonotype: Germline is not matched at one junction end, which may reflect a read error. The chain links TRBV7-7 to TRBJ2-3; D is unresolved. The CDR3 covers 15 residues. Germline V gene lookup returns CDR1 SSHAT and CDR2 FNYEAQ (reference sequence). This chain's CDR3 is CASSLAVGFTDTQYF. DNA for the CDR3: TGTGCTAGCAGCTTAGCAGTAGGGTTCACAGATACGCAGTATTTT.

This clonotype was counted many times. The chain is built from TRBV12-3 or TRBV12-4 and TRBJ2-1, with D uncertain. The V and J ends lost 6 bases and 3 bases respectively, with 15 bases between them. The CDR3 is 15 residues long. CDR3 in DNA: TGTGCCAGCAGCCTCACGCTTAGGAGCTACAATGAGCAGTTCTTC. It codes for CASSLTLRSYNEQFF.

This clonotype has more than one count but fewer than ten. The genes are TRBV15 and TRBJ2-3; a weak D match, TRBD2 (6 bases). The CDR3 runs 14 residues. V lost 5 bases, J lost 2 bases, and 11 bases lay in between. CDR1 is LNHNV, CDR2 YYDKDF, per germline (reference sequence). The CDR3 DNA follows: TGTGCCACCAGCCCACGGGGGACCACAGATACGCAGTATTTT. As protein: CATSPRGTTDTQYF.

Note on this clonotype: This clone may be a read error of a much larger clone one base away. The chain couples TRBV12-3 or TRBV12-4 to TRBJ1-4; TRBD1 might be the D (5 bases). This CDR3 is built from 15 residues. V lost 6 bases and J 4 bases, leaving 15 bases between the germline ends. The CDR3 region is CASSQPGLNNEKLFF. CDR3 nucleotides: TGTGCCAGCAGCCAACCGGGACTGAATAATGAAAAACTGTTTTTT.

The chain employs TRBV7-8 and TRBJ2-6; D may be TRBD1 (6 bases). V was shortened by 5 bases and J by 3 bases, with 20 bases between the two germline ends. CDR1 and CDR2 (germline): SGHVS, FQNEAQ. The CDR3 has 18 residues. CDR3: CASSPAMSTGRGANVLTF. The CDR3 nucleotides read TGTGCCAGCAGCCCCGCCATGAGTACAGGGCGTGGGGCCAACGTCCTGACTTTC.

The gene calls are TRBV3-1 and TRBJ2-3; the D is unclear. Germline CDR1 LGHDT, CDR2 YNNKEL (reference sequence). The CDR3 runs to 13 residues. V was cut by 0 bases and J by 6 bases, with 7 bases left in between. The CDR3 loop reads CASSQERWDTQYF. The CDR3 DNA follows: TGTGCCAGCAGCCAAGAACGGTGGGATACGCAGTATTTT.

The V and J genes are TRBV5-4 and TRBJ2-1; possibly TRBD1 or TRBD2 for D (5 bases each). The CDR3 totals 12 residues. The V gene lost 9 bases and the J gene lost 7 bases, with 14 bases spanning the gap. The germline CDR1 and CDR2 sequences are SGHNT and YYREEE (reference sequence). The CDR3 sequence: CATRDAPNEQFF. In nucleotides, the CDR3 is TGTGCCACCCGGGACGCCCCGAATGAGCAGTTCTTC.